A selection of T cell receptor beta chains follows, all from one sample in a study of T cell repertoires in cytomegalovirus infection. TCRdb independently ran MiXCR on the reads; one entry per CDR3 protein. The table records some 310,000 distinct CDR3 sequences, around 25% of them present only once. Antigens for these TCRs are unknown. Sample: cultured PBMCs, taken from culture after CMV antigen stimulation. These receptors were collected from a human donor in good health (CMV status not recorded). Some clones in this sample may be carry-over from other donors' samples. The CDR3 runs from the conserved cysteine through the conserved F or W. Fields, in order: D gene, clone size, V gene, J gene, CDR3 DNA, CDR3 protein. The D gene is left open where the match is weak. Only part of the rows carry a size: once, few, many, or a class if the clone is expanded.

NA	NA	TRBV24-1	TRBJ2-6	TGTGCCACCAGTGATTCGAGGATGGCCGGGGCCAACGTCCTGACTTTC	CATSDSRMAGANVLTF
NA	few	TRBV27	TRBJ2-5	TGTGCCAGCAGTTTCACCGAAAGAGAGACCCAGTACTTC	CASSFTERETQYF
NA	NA	TRBV25-1	TRBJ2-3	TGTGCCAGCAGTGACTATCGGACCATGGCGGATACGCAGTATTTT	CASSDYRTMADTQYF
TRBD1	NA	TRBV11-2	TRBJ2-6	TGTGCCAGCAGCTTAGAGGGACAGGGCTCTGGGGCCAACGTCCTGACTTTC	CASSLEGQGSGANVLTF
TRBD1	many	TRBV7-6	TRBJ2-1	TGTGCCAGCAGCCCTTGGACAGGCCCTGACTACAATGAGCAGTTCTTC	CASSPWTGPDYNEQFF
NA	few	TRBV6-1	TRBJ1-2	TGTGCCAGCAGGACCATCACGACCCATAACTATGGCTACACCTTC	CASRTITTHNYGYTF
TRBD1	few	TRBV7-9	TRBJ1-1	TGTGCCAGCAGCTCCACCGGACAGGGAGGCACTGAAGCTTTCTTT	CASSSTGQGGTEAFF
TRBD1	few	TRBV20-1	TRBJ1-4	TGCACCGCTGCCATTGTGACAGGGGTTGGGGACAATGAAAAACTGTTTTTT	CTAAIVTGVGDNEKLFF
NA	few	TRBV27	TRBJ2-1	TGTGCCAGCAGCGCTATCGCCCCTGGAGGACACAATGAGCAGTTCTTC	CASSAIAPGGHNEQFF
TRBD1	many	TRBV11-1	TRBJ1-1	TGTGCCAGCAGCCGATTAACAGGGGGGCGCGGTGAAGCTTTCTTT	CASSRLTGGRGEAFF
NA	few	TRBV3-1	TRBJ1-3	TGTGCCAGCAGCCACCTACAGGGCGTCTCTGGAAACACCATATATTTT	CASSHLQGVSGNTIYF
TRBD2	few	TRBV25-1	TRBJ2-1	TGTGCCAGCAGAGCGGGGGGAAGGGGTAAGCAGTTCTTC	CASRAGGRGKQFF
NA	NA	TRBV20-1	TRBJ2-1	TGCAGTGCTCGCATACCGTACAATGAGCAGTTCTTC	CSARIPYNEQFF
NA	many	TRBV7-9	TRBJ2-1	TGTGCCGGGATGCAGGGTGTGAGTCTGGCTGAGCAGTTCTTC	CAGMQGVSLAEQFF
NA	NA	TRBV7-2	TRBJ1-4	TGTGCCAGCAGCTTGTCCGGGCTGAATGAAAAACTGTTTTTT	CASSLSGLNEKLFF
NA	few	TRBV12-3/TRBV12-4	TRBJ1-3	TGTGCCAGCAGAACATCTGGAGGTTACCGAACCATATATTTT	CASRTSGGYRTIYF
NA	NA	TRBV7-9	TRBJ2-6	TGTGCCAGCAGCAAGAGGAGTAGGGGCAGGGGAGGAACTGGGGCCAACGTCCTGACTTTC	CASSKRSRGRGGTGANVLTF
NA	NA	TRBV5-6	TRBJ2-2	TGTGCCAGCAAGGGGTCCGGGGAGCTGTTTTTT	CASKGSGELFF
NA	NA	TRBV5-3	TRBJ2-1	TGTGCCAGCAGCTACCGCGGGGTCTACAATGAGCAGTTCTTC	CASSYRGVYNEQFF
TRBD1	NA	TRBV6-5	TRBJ1-2	TGTGCCAGCAGTCGGGACAGGGGACGTGAGGGCTACACCTTC	CASSRDRGREGYTF
TRBD1	NA	TRBV7-3	TRBJ1-2	TGTGCCAGCAGCCCAGGACAGGGCGGTGGCTACACCTTC	CASSPGQGGGYTF
TRBD1	many	TRBV7-2	TRBJ1-6	TGTGCCAGCAGCGAGGGACAGGGAAATTCACCCCTCCACTTT	CASSEGQGNSPLHF
TRBD2	NA	TRBV7-8	TRBJ2-1	TGTGCCAGCAGTCGGGGGGATAATAGCGGGACCTACAATGAGCAGTTCTTC	CASSRGDNSGTYNEQFF
NA	few	TRBV6-2/TRBV6-3	TRBJ2-1	TGTGCCAGCAGACACGAGGGGGGGAATAAGCAGTTCTTC	CASRHEGGNKQFF
NA	few	TRBV7-6	TRBJ1-1	TGTGCCAGCAGCGCCTCCGGGGGGGGCACTGAAGCTTTCTTT	CASSASGGGTEAFF
TRBD2	few	TRBV7-7	TRBJ2-2	TGTGCTAGCAGCCGAGCGGGAGGGCCGGAAATGGAGCTGTTTTTT	CASSRAGGPEMELFF
NA	few	TRBV27	TRBJ1-5	TGTGCCAGCAGCCAGGTCTGGGCCCTTGCCATTCAGCCCCAGCATTTT	CASSQVWALAIQPQHF
NA	few	TRBV6-1	TRBJ2-5	TGTGCCAGCACCCACGGGAGCGACCAGTACTTC	CASTHGSDQYF
TRBD2	NA	TRBV7-3	TRBJ2-1	TGTGCCAGCAGCTTATATACTAGCGGGCGTCGAGAAAACAATGAGCAGTTCTTC	CASSLYTSGRRENNEQFF
TRBD1	few	TRBV12-3/TRBV12-4	TRBJ1-5	TGTGCCAGCAGACCTAACAGGGGCCGGGTTTTTAATGGTCAGCCCCAGCATTTT	CASRPNRGRVFNGQPQHF
NA	NA	TRBV7-3	TRBJ2-3	TGTGCCAGCAGCTTACAGGGGCGGGGGACAGATACGCAGTATTTT	CASSLQGRGTDTQYF
TRBD1	NA	TRBV28	TRBJ1-4	TGTGCCAGCAGTACCACAGGGGGCCTCTATGAAAAACTGTTTTTT	CASSTTGGLYEKLFF
TRBD1	NA	TRBV15	TRBJ2-1	TGTGCCACCAGCATTGACAGGGGGCCCTACAATGAGCAGTTCTTC	CATSIDRGPYNEQFF
TRBD2	NA	TRBV12-3/TRBV12-4	TRBJ2-5	TGTGCCAGCATTATCAACCGGGGGGATCAAGAGACCCAGTACTTC	CASIINRGDQETQYF
NA	few	TRBV5-1	TRBJ2-2	TGCGCCAGCAGTCTTGGGGGCGCGTCCGGGGAGCTGTTTTTT	CASSLGGASGELFF
NA	few	TRBV4-1	TRBJ2-3	TGCGCCAGCAGCCGCACCGGCCTAGCAGCAGATACGCAGTATTTT	CASSRTGLAADTQYF
NA	many	TRBV7-2	TRBJ2-1	TGTGCCAGCAGTCCCTCCAATCCCAATGAGCAGTTCTTC	CASSPSNPNEQFF
NA	many	TRBV29-1	TRBJ1-5	TGCAGCGTTAGTTCGGGCCTCAATCAGCCCCAGCATTTT	CSVSSGLNQPQHF
NA	many	TRBV7-2	TRBJ2-3	TGTGCCAGCAGCTCTCGGGGGGCGCAAACAGATACGCAGTATTTT	CASSSRGAQTDTQYF
NA	medium-sized	TRBV7-8	TRBJ1-2	TGTGCCAGCACCCGACAGGCCTTTAACTATGGCTACACCTTC	CASTRQAFNYGYTF
NA	many	TRBV14	TRBJ2-1	TGTGCCAGCAGCCAAGATAGGGTAGGCCTCCTTTCTTACAATGAGCAGTTCTTC	CASSQDRVGLLSYNEQFF
TRBD1	few	TRBV11-3	TRBJ1-6	TGTGCCAGCAGCGGTGTGACAGGGCGAGATTCACCCCTCCACTTT	CASSGVTGRDSPLHF
NA	NA	TRBV6-6	TRBJ1-1	TGTGCCAGCATTATCCACCGGGGATACGAAGCTTTCTTT	CASIIHRGYEAFF
NA	few	TRBV27	TRBJ1-1	TGTGCCAGCCGGCGGGGGGCTGAAGCTTTCTTT	CASRRGAEAFF
NA	few	TRBV4-3	TRBJ1-4	TGCGCCAGCAGCCAAGTGAGGGGGGCTGGTGAAAAACTGTTTTTT	CASSQVRGAGEKLFF
NA	NA	TRBV7-2	TRBJ2-1	TGTGCCAGCAGCTTCCGAGGTGAGCAGTTCTTC	CASSFRGEQFF
NA	NA	TRBV9	TRBJ1-4	TGTGCCAGCAGCGAGACAGGAGATAATGAAAAACTGTTTTTT	CASSETGDNEKLFF
NA	NA	TRBV11-2	TRBJ1-1	TGTGCCAGCAGCTTGCTTGGGGCGGGAGGCACTGAAGCTTTCTTT	CASSLLGAGGTEAFF
NA	many	TRBV7-2	TRBJ1-6	TGTGCCAGCAGCTTAATGGGGCCCACTGGGAATTCACCCCTCCACTTT	CASSLMGPTGNSPLHF
TRBD1	NA	TRBV29-1	TRBJ2-5	TGCAGCGTTGAAGAGGAGATCGGGACAGGGGAGACCCAGTACTTC	CSVEEEIGTGETQYF
NA	few	TRBV5-4	TRBJ2-3	TGTGCCAGCAGCGCGGGACCGATTTTAAGCACAGATACGCAGTATTTT	CASSAGPILSTDTQYF
TRBD2	NA	TRBV20-1	TRBJ2-2	TGCAGTGCGATCCTAGCGGGAGGGCACACCGGGGAGCTGTTTTTT	CSAILAGGHTGELFF
NA	few	TRBV6-5	TRBJ1-4	TGTGCCAGCAGTTACTCGAGAGGTTCTAATGAAAAACTGTTTTTT	CASSYSRGSNEKLFF
TRBD2	few	TRBV7-9	TRBJ2-5	TGTGCCAGCAGCACCATGGCTAGCGGGACGTACCAAGAGACCCAGTACTTC	CASSTMASGTYQETQYF
NA	few	TRBV7-2	TRBJ1-3	TGTGCCAGCAGTCCAGGGGTCTTCTCTGGAAACACCATATATTTT	CASSPGVFSGNTIYF